The rows below give T cell receptor beta chains drawn from one sample of a study of blood T cells in healthy people across ages. TCRdb fed the 5' RACE reads into MiXCR, producing one record per CDR3 protein. This table holds some 700,000 distinct CDR3 sequences, roughly 44% found once. Input material: blood. These receptors all come from a woman aged 55-75 years in good health. Both conserved end residues are part of each CDR3. The D gene is left open where the match is weak. Expanded clones get a size class; other rows say once, few or many, or leave the size out.

>TRBV6-2/TRBV6-3|TRBJ2-2|.|few
TGTGCCACCCAGCAACGGGGCGGGGAGCTGTTTTTT
CATQQRGGELFF
>TRBV12-3/TRBV12-4|TRBJ2-4|.|.
TGTGCCAGCAGCGCGACGGAAGGGGCGGACATTCAGTACTTC
CASSATEGADIQYF
>TRBV6-5|TRBJ2-2|TRBD1|.
TGTGCCAGCAGACCCCTAGGGACAGGGACTACCGGGGAGCTGTTTTTT
CASRPLGTGTTGELFF
>TRBV12-3/TRBV12-4|TRBJ2-4|.|few
TGTGCCAGCAGCCCCGCCCGGGGGAACATTCAGTACTTC
CASSPARGNIQYF
>TRBV3-1|TRBJ2-7|TRBD2|.
TGTGCCAGCAGCCAAGGTGGGACTAGCGGGACCTACGAGCAGTACTTC
CASSQGGTSGTYEQYF
>TRBV6-2/TRBV6-3|TRBJ1-5|TRBD1|.
TGTGCCAGCAGTTCCCCTAGGGGAAGGGGGCGACACGAATATAGCAATCAGCCCCAGCATTTT
CASSSPRGRGRHEYSNQPQHF
>TRBV11-2|TRBJ2-1|.|.
TGTGCCCGCAGCTTAATGTCGTTGGACGGGGCGGTTGGGAAGCAGTTCTTC
CARSLMSLDGAVGKQFF
>TRBV18|TRBJ2-2|TRBD1|.
TGTGCCAGCTCACCCCGACAGGGGAACACCGGGGAGCTGTTTTTT
CASSPRQGNTGELFF
>TRBV29-1|TRBJ2-5|.|few
TGCAGCGTTGGGGGGCCTGCCGAAGGGGGGGAGACCCAGTACTTC
CSVGGPAEGGETQYF
>TRBV12-3/TRBV12-4|TRBJ1-5|.|few
TGTGCCAGCACCCCCGGACAGAATCAGCCCCAGCATTTT
CASTPGQNQPQHF
>TRBV3-1|TRBJ2-6|TRBD1|.
TGTGCCAGCAGCCTTTTAGGACAGGCCTTCTCTGGGGCCAACGTCCTGTCTTTC
CASSLLGQAFSGANVLSF
>TRBV6-1|TRBJ1-4|.|.
TGTGCCAGCGAACTAGAGGGAAAACTGTTTTTT
CASELEGKLFF
>TRBV18|TRBJ2-7|.|.
TGTGCCAGCTTCACAGCCCCGGCCCCCCTCAGGGAGCAGTACTTC
CASFTAPAPLREQYF
>TRBV6-5|TRBJ2-7|.|many
TGTGCCAGCAGCTCCTCTTGGGGGGTTAGGGAGCAGTACTTC
CASSSSWGVREQYF
>TRBV7-9|TRBJ1-1|.|.
TGTGCCAGCAGCCGGGTTACTGAAAACACTAAAGCTTTCTTT
CASSRVTENTKAFF
>TRBV6-2/TRBV6-3|TRBJ2-1|.|.
TGTGCCAGCACCCAATTGCGGGACGCCGCCTACAATGAGCAGTTCTTC
CASTQLRDAAYNEQFF
>TRBV20-1|TRBJ2-2|.|.
TGCAGTGCTAGAGGCAGGGCGATGACCGGGGAGCTGTTTTTT
CSARGRAMTGELFF
>TRBV10-3|TRBJ2-5|.|.
TGTGCCATCAGTGGAGGGGGGGGGGAGACCCAGTACTTC
CAISGGGGETQYF
>TRBV7-2|TRBJ1-6|.|few
TGTGCCAGCAGCTTACAGGGTTATTCACCCCTCCACTTT
CASSLQGYSPLHF
>TRBV7-9|TRBJ1-2|TRBD1|.
TGTGCCAGCAGCATAACCACGGGACAGGGGAACTATGGCTACACCTTC
CASSITTGQGNYGYTF
>TRBV29-1|TRBJ2-1|.|many
TGCAGCGTTGTGCGGGCTAATGAGCAGTTCTTC
CSVVRANEQFF
>TRBV7-2|TRBJ2-3|.|.
TGTGGCAGCAGCCCAACGGGGGAATCTAGCACAGATACGCAGTATTTT
CGSSPTGESSTDTQYF
>TRBV6-5|TRBJ2-2|.|.
TGTGCCAGCAGATTTACACCGAACACCGGGGAGCTGTTTTTT
CASRFTPNTGELFF
>TRBV2|TRBJ2-6|TRBD1|.
TGTGCCAGCAGTCCACTTCTCGGACAGGGTCACCTTGCCTCTGGGGCCAACGTCCTGACTTTC
CASSPLLGQGHLASGANVLTF
>TRBV20-1|TRBJ2-5|.|many
TGCAGTGCTAGCCCCCCGGTGACCCAGTACTTC
CSASPPVTQYF
>TRBV18|TRBJ2-1|TRBD2|.
TGTGCCAGCTCAGCGCTAGCGGGCCCCTACAATGAGCAGTTCTTC
CASSALAGPYNEQFF
>TRBV3-1|TRBJ1-2|.|.
TGTGCCAGCAGCCTTGAGGGACCGGGATATGGCTACACCTTC
CASSLEGPGYGYTF
>TRBV7-5|TRBJ2-7|.|.
.
CISVSEAQEYSGTRGSYEQYF
>TRBV2|TRBJ2-5|.|few
TGTGCCAGCAGTGAAGCGAATGTCGGGCAAGAGACCCAGTACTTC
CASSEANVGQETQYF
>TRBV12-5|TRBJ2-5|.|.
TGTGCTAGTGGTTCGGGGGAGAAGGGTCGGGAGACCCAGTACTTC
CASGSGEKGRETQYF
>TRBV3-1|TRBJ1-1|.|many
TGTGCCAGCAGCCAAGGAGTCACCGCACGGACTGAAGCTTTCTTT
CASSQGVTARTEAFF
>TRBV11-3|TRBJ2-7|TRBD1|.
TGTGCCAGCAGCACGGACAGGGACGGATACGAGCAGTACTTC
CASSTDRDGYEQYF
>TRBV25-1|TRBJ2-7|TRBD1|.
TGTGCCACCGGGACAGGGGGTCCTTACGAGCAGTACTTC
CATGTGGPYEQYF
>TRBV2|TRBJ1-1|TRBD1|.
TGTGCCAGCATCCCGAGAGGGGGCGAAGCTTTCTTT
CASIPRGGEAFF
>TRBV4-1|TRBJ2-7|.|.
TGCGCCAGCAGCACCCACTTATCCTACGAGCAGTACTTC
CASSTHLSYEQYF